The 21 T cell receptor beta chains below come from one sample, sequenced in a study of T cells in localized non-small cell lung cancer. Data came from immunoSEQ multiplex PCR; TCRdb stores just in-frame clones and leaves some out. The data hold some 85,000 clones, with roughly 75% observed a single time. Sequenced material: PBMCs, taken before any cancer treatment. The receptors stem from a man aged 40-75 years with stage II squamous cell lung carcinoma.

Points on this clone: The identical CDR3 is also encoded by other nucleotide sequences in the sample. V gene TRBV19 combines with J gene TRBJ1-5; possibly TRBD1 for D (5 bases). The germline CDR1 and CDR2 sequences are LNHDA and SQIVND (reference sequence). V was pared by 2 bases and J by 2 bases, with 10 bases between. The CDR3 is 15 residues long. The CDR3 nucleotides read TGTGCCAGTAGTATAAGAAGGGGCGGCAATCAGCCCCAGCATTTT. Residues: CASSIRRGGNQPQHF.

The genes are TRBV6-1 and TRBJ1-2; D ambiguous. Germline CDR1 and CDR2: MNHNS and SASEGT. This CDR3 has 14 amino acids. V shed 1 base and J shed 7 bases, with 13 bases lying between them. The CDR3 is CASSEGGITGGYTF. In nucleotides, the CDR3 is TGTGCCAGCAGTGAAGGAGGAATCACGGGTGGCTACACCTTC.

This chain joins TRBV7-8 and TRBJ2-1; D uncertain. This CDR3 contains 14 residues. Deletions cut 5 bases from V and 4 bases from J, with 12 bases between. Germline values: CDR1 SGHVS, CDR2 FQNEAQ. The CDR3: CASSLRTSYNEQFF. CDR3 nucleotides: TGTGCCAGCAGCCTCAGGACGTCTTACAATGAGCAGTTCTTC.

The chain carries TRBV5-1 and TRBJ2-1; D uncertain. This CDR3 spans 15 amino acids. Germline V lookup: CDR1 SGHRS, CDR2 YFSETQ. Trimming left V 3 bases short and J 1 base short, with 11 bases between. CDR3: CASSSVGGSYNEQFF. The CDR3 bases are TGCGCCAGCAGCTCCGTTGGTGGGTCCTACAATGAGCAGTTCTTC.

This chain links TRBV11-3 with TRBJ1-1; possibly TRBD1 for D (5 bases). This CDR3 has 15 amino acids. The ends were cut back, 3 bases at V and 4 bases at J, with 15 bases in the middle. The germline V gene encodes CDR1 SGHNT and CDR2 YENEEA. CDR3 DNA sequence: TGTGCCAGCAGCTTGGGAGAAGGGGTAGGCACTGAAGCTTTCTTT. Its translation is CASSLGEGVGTEAFF. The full variable domain, rest sourced from reference TRBV11-3 and TRBJ1-1, is EAGVVQSPRYKIIEKKQPVAFWCNPISGHNTLYWYLQNLGQGPELLIRYENEEAVDDSQLPKDRFSAERLKGVDSTLKIQPAELGDSAVYLCASSLGEGVGTEAFFGQGTRLTVV.

The chain recombines TRBV2 with TRBJ1-3, with 7 bases fitting TRBD1. The CDR3 is made up of 18 amino acids. V shed 7 bases, J shed 4 bases, and the junction held 19 bases outside the gene matches. Germline-derived CDR1 and CDR2 are SNHLY and FYNNEI. The DNA for the CDR3 is TGTGCCAGCACTCGGTCCGGAGGCACAGGGGACTTAGGAAACACCATATATTTT. It encodes CASTRSGGTGDLGNTIYF. Full variable domain (missing parts from reference TRBV2 and TRBJ1-3): EPEVTQTPSHQVTQMGQEVILRCVPISNHLYFYWYRQILGQKVEFLVSFYNNEISEKSEIFDDQFSVERPDGSNFTLKIRSTKLEDSAMYFCASTRSGGTGDLGNTIYFGEGSWLTVV.

CDR3 in amino acids: CASRRRRNDGELFF. The DNA of the CDR3 is TGTGCCAGCAGGCGTCGGCGAAATGACGGGGAGCTGTTTTTT. The chain is built from TRBV6-4 and TRBJ2-2; D remains ambiguous. V lost 6 bases and J lost 7, with 15 bases in between. Looked up from germline, CDR1 is MRHNA and CDR2 is SNTAGT. The CDR3 runs to 14 residues.

This clone was found once. V gene TRBV10-3 combines with J gene TRBJ1-4; TRBD1 is a possible D gene (5 bases). The germline V gene encodes CDR1 ENHRY and CDR2 SYGVKD. V lost 8 bases, J lost 3 bases, and 13 bases lay in between. This CDR3 is 14 amino acids long. CDR3 nucleotides: TGTGCCATCGGGCCGACGGGACCTAATGAAAAACTGTTTTTT. Encoded protein: CAIGPTGPNEKLFF.

In DNA, the CDR3 is TGTGCCAGCAGCCCCGGGACAGGGGCCGATGAAGCTTTCTTT. This codes for CASSPGTGADEAFF. The rearrangement uses TRBV7-3 and TRBJ1-1; TRBD1 matches 10 bases. V gave up 5 bases and J gave up 7 bases; unmatched junction bases: 7. The germline V gene encodes CDR1 SGHTA and CDR2 FQGTGA. This CDR3 region has 14 residues.

This clone has just one count. The chain couples TRBV7-3 to TRBJ1-3; D possibly corresponds to TRBD1 (5 bases). V shed 3 bases and J shed 2 bases, with 11 bases lying between them. The CDR3 runs to 15 residues. Per the germline V gene, CDR1 is SGHTA and CDR2 is FQGTGA. The DNA of the CDR3 is TGTGCCAGCAGCTTTGGGGGAGTCGCTGGAAACACCATATATTTT. Translation gives CASSFGGVAGNTIYF.

This clone occurred a few times. The V gene is TRBV4-2, the J gene TRBJ2-5; 8 nucleotides align to TRBD1. V trimming: 3 bases; J trimming: 4 bases; junction bases outside the gene matches: 7. This CDR3 has 15 amino acids. In germline, CDR1 is LGHNA, CDR2 YNFKEQ. The CDR3 nucleotides read TGTGCCAGCAGCCAGGAGACAGGGGTCGGAGAGACCCAGTACTTC. It codes for CASSQETGVGETQYF.

The CDR3 region has the DNA TGTGCCATCAGTGATTGGGACGCTAACAATGAGCAGTTCTTC. Amino acids: CAISDWDANNEQFF. The rearrangement joins TRBV10-3 to TRBJ2-1; TRBD1 or TRBD2 may be the D gene (5 bases each). The germline V gene encodes CDR1 ENHRY and CDR2 SYGVKD. The CDR3 totals 14 residues. V gave up 3 bases and J gave up 5 bases, with 11 bases separating them.

The chain employs TRBV6-1 and TRBJ1-2; unclear D gene. CDR1 MNHNS and CDR2 SASEGT come from the germline V gene. The CDR3 consists of 11 residues. The V and J ends lost 2 bases and 13 bases respectively, with 11 bases between them. The CDR3 region is CASSESATATF. The CDR3 DNA reads as TGTGCCAGCAGTGAATCAGCCACAGCCACCTTC.

This clone was recorded a few times. The chain employs TRBV30 and TRBJ1-1; perhaps TRBD1 as D (5 bases). CDR1 is GTSNPN, CDR2 SVGIG, per germline (reference sequence). The CDR3 runs to 13 residues. Trimming left V 3 bases short and J 8 bases short, with 16 bases between. The CDR3 sequence: CAWRPGLIMEAFF. Here the CDR3 DNA reads TGTGCCTGGAGACCGGGACTAATAATGGAAGCTTTCTTT.

The chain carries TRBV5-6 and TRBJ1-2; 9 bases line up with TRBD1. This CDR3 contains 14 residues. Germline CDR1 SGHDT, CDR2 YYEEEE. After removal of 5 bases from V and 2 bases from J, the junction contained 4 bases not matched to a gene. DNA for the CDR3: TGTGCCAGCAGTTCGGACAGGGGAAACTATGGCTACACCTTC. Encoded protein: CASSSDRGNYGYTF.

This clone has more than one count but fewer than ten. The V call is TRBV7-2, the J call TRBJ2-1, with no clear D. The CDR3 is 15 amino acids. Germline V gives CDR1 SGHTA, CDR2 FQGNSA. Trimming took 3 bases from V and 7 from J, leaving 16 bases between them. The CDR3: CASSFAPSPGNEQFF. CDR3 bases: TGTGCCAGCAGCTTCGCTCCTTCCCCAGGAAATGAGCAGTTCTTC.

With regard to this clone: At one of its ends the junction is not consistent with the germline gene, which may arise from a read error. The gene calls are TRBV5-3 and TRBJ2-1, with a weak D call TRBD2 (6 bases). TRBV5-3 is known as an ORF, though its function is uncertain. CDR3 length: 14 residues. CDR3: CASSLGGRGHEQFF. The CDR3, as DNA: TGTGCCAGCAGCTTGGGAGGTAGGGGCCATGAGCAGTTCTTC.

The chain employs TRBV10-2 and TRBJ2-2, with 11 bases fitting TRBD2. The J segment lost 9 bases and the V segment lost 4 bases, leaving 7 bases of the junction unmatched. This CDR3 contains 15 residues. Germline V gene sequence: CDR1 WSHSY, CDR2 SAAADI. The CDR3 spells CASSVAGGPGRELFF. The CDR3 coding sequence is TGCGCCAGCAGTGTAGCGGGAGGGCCGGGGAGGGAGCTGTTTTTT.

V and J are TRBV28 and TRBJ2-3; no definite D call. This CDR3 region has 15 residues. CDR1 is MDHEN and CDR2 is SYDVKM in the germline V gene. Between the trimmed V and J ends, which lost 3 bases and 3 bases, there was a span of 13 bases. The CDR3 spells CASSFPLLGTDTQYF. The CDR3 DNA reads TGTGCCAGCAGTTTTCCACTCCTTGGGACAGATACGCAGTATTTT.

The chain couples TRBV6-6 to TRBJ1-1; D perhaps matches TRBD1 (6 bases). This CDR3 contains 13 residues. Per germline, CDR1 MNHNY and CDR2 SVGAGI (reference sequence). V was shortened by 7 bases and J by 1 base, with 10 bases between the two germline ends. The CDR3 sequence: CASIKGGNTEAFF. The CDR3 DNA is TGTGCCAGCATCAAGGGGGGGAACACTGAAGCTTTCTTT.

This CDR3 is CASSQDGTGSNLYEQYF. As DNA, the CDR3 is TGTGCCAGCAGCCAAGATGGAACCGGTTCCAACCTCTACGAGCAGTACTTC. This chain links TRBV4-2 with TRBJ2-7; D unclear. Germline CDR1 is LGHNA and CDR2 is YNFKEQ. Trimming removed 0 bases from V and 3 bases from J, with 18 bases in between. The CDR3 runs 17 residues.